Described below is a single T cell receptor (beta chain) sequence and its context. These data come from a study of blood T cell repertoires in COVID-19. As for the study in general: Some COVID-19 samples were acute and others convalescent; all came from the United States, Italy and Spain. In each case, the material was cDNA or gDNA derived from T cells, B-cell-depleted T cells, or PBMCs.

V was shortened by 8 bases and J by 2 bases, with 17 bases between the two germline ends. Germline CDR1 is SGHRS and CDR2 is YFSETQ. The CDR3 is 14 amino acids. Original analysis: It was from reference gene primer amplification that nucleated cell counts were estimated. The method was immunoSEQ multiplex PCR; TCRdb's version includes in-frame clones alone and lacks a portion of them. D and trimming come from the DNA, and the V and J calls and clone size come from that table. The table records approximately 150,000 clones, 80% to 90% of them present only once. The clonotype originates from a woman between 45 and 60 years old in a cohort sampled during active or convalescent COVID-19. Input material: peripheral blood. The chain employs TRBV5-1 and TRBJ2-7; D perhaps matches TRBD2 (6 bases). The CDR3 DNA reads as TGCGCCAGTACCCCCGGAGGGGAGACCTACGAGCAGTACTTC. Its translation: CASTPGGETYEQYF.